The table lists the clone carrying this T cell receptor beta chain with a few counts. As processed by the authors: Amplification of reference gene primers was used by the study to estimate nucleated cell counts. The repertoire was sequenced with immunoSEQ multiplex PCR; TCRdb's copy has only in-frame clones and lacks some. V and J calls and clone size are those listed in that table; D and trimming were worked out from the DNA. The table includes 190,000 or so clones, around 90% detected once. The data belong to a study of blood T cell repertoires in COVID-19. At the level of the study: PBMCs, B-cell-depleted T cells, or T cells were the source of the cDNA or gDNA that made up the material.

V lost 1 base, J lost 6 bases, and 6 bases stayed unmatched. This CDR3 has 16 residues. Germline V gene lookup returns CDR1 SGHTA and CDR2 FQGTGA. The receptor was derived from a man between 45 and 60 years old with acute or convalescent COVID-19. The genes are TRBV7-3 and TRBJ2-2; 9 nucleotides match TRBD2. Material: peripheral blood. The CDR3 coding sequence is TGTGCCAGCAGCTTAATAGCGGGAGTGGTAGCCGGGGAGCTGTTTTTT. It is translated as CASSLIAGVVAGELFF. Full variable domain (remainder filled in from reference TRBV7-3 and TRBJ2-2): GAGVSQTPSNKVTEKGKYVELRCDPISGHTALYWYRQSLGQGPEFLIYFQGTGAADDSGLPNDRFFAVRPEGSVSTLKIQRTERGDSAVYLCASSLIAGVVAGELFFGEGSRLTVL.